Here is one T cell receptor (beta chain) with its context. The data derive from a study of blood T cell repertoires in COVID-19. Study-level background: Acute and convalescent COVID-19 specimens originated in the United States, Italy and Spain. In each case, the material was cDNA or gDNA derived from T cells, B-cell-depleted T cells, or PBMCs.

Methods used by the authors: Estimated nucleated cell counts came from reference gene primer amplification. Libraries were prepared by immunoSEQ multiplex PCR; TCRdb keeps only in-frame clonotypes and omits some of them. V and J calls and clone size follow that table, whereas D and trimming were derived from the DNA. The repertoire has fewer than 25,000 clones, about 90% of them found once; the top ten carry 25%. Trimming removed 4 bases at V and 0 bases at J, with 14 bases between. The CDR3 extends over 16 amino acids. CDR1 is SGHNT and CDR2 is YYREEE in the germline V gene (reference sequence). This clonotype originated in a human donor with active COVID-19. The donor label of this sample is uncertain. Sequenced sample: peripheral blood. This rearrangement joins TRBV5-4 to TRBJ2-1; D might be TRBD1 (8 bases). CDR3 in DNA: TGTGCCAGCAGCACAGGGGGGGCACGCTCCTACAATGAGCAGTTCTTC. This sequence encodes CASSTGGARSYNEQFF.